These T cell receptor beta chains were read from a single sample in a study of CD8+ T cells in alopecia areata. TCRdb keeps only in-frame clones here, not all; method: immunoSEQ multiplex PCR. The sample contains roughly 170,000 clones, 50% to 70% of which appear only once. The material sequenced was CD4+ T cells sorted from blood, taken at week 0. Receptors were obtained from a human donor with alopecia areata. Both conserved end residues are part of each CDR3. D genes are given only for firm matches. The size entry is marked missing in some rows and otherwise reads once, few, many or a size class.

CDR3 length: 12; V gene: TRBV30; J gene: TRBJ1-2; clone size: NA; D gene: TRBD1; CDR3 DNA: TGTGCCTGGAGCCCACAGGGGGCTGGCTACACCTTC; CDR3 protein: CAWSPQGAGYTF
CDR3 length: 13; V gene: TRBV2; J gene: TRBJ2-7; clone size: NA; D gene: NA; CDR3 DNA: TGTGCCAGCAGTGATAGACGATACGACCAGCAGTACTTC; CDR3 protein: CASSDRRYDQQYF
CDR3 length: 13; V gene: TRBV7-2; J gene: TRBJ2-7; clone size: NA; D gene: TRBD1; CDR3 DNA: TGTGCCAGCGGGACAGGAGTACGCTACGAGCAGTACTTC; CDR3 protein: CASGTGVRYEQYF
CDR3 length: 15; V gene: TRBV9; J gene: TRBJ2-5; clone size: NA; D gene: NA; CDR3 DNA: TGTGCCAGCAGCGTAGGGGTCGCGTACCAAGAGACCCAGTACTTC; CDR3 protein: CASSVGVAYQETQYF
CDR3 length: 14; V gene: TRBV11-2; J gene: TRBJ2-7; clone size: NA; D gene: TRBD1; CDR3 DNA: TGTGCCAGCAGCCCCGGGGACAGGGGATACGAGCAGTACTTC; CDR3 protein: CASSPGDRGYEQYF
CDR3 length: 15; V gene: TRBV30; J gene: TRBJ2-5; clone size: NA; D gene: TRBD1; CDR3 DNA: TGTGCCTGGATTTACAGGGGATCGGGTCAAGAGACCCAGTACTTC; CDR3 protein: CAWIYRGSGQETQYF
CDR3 length: 13; V gene: TRBV9; J gene: TRBJ1-2; clone size: NA; D gene: TRBD1; CDR3 DNA: TGTGCCAGCAGGTACCGGGACAGATATGGCTACACCTTC; CDR3 protein: CASRYRDRYGYTF
CDR3 length: 13; V gene: TRBV6-1; J gene: TRBJ1-2; clone size: NA; D gene: NA; CDR3 DNA: TGTGCCAGCAGTGAATTGGAAATCTATGGCTACACCTTC; CDR3 protein: CASSELEIYGYTF
CDR3 length: 15; V gene: TRBV19; J gene: TRBJ2-7; clone size: NA; D gene: TRBD2; CDR3 DNA: TGTGCCAGTAGTACCACTAGCGGGGGAAGCTACGAGCAGTACTTC; CDR3 protein: CASSTTSGGSYEQYF
CDR3 length: 15; V gene: TRBV6-5; J gene: TRBJ1-5; clone size: NA; D gene: NA; CDR3 DNA: TGTGCCAGCAGTTACTTGGGGCAGTACAATCAGCCCCAGCATTTT; CDR3 protein: CASSYLGQYNQPQHF
CDR3 length: 16; V gene: TRBV9; J gene: TRBJ1-4; clone size: few; D gene: TRBD1; CDR3 DNA: TGTGCCAGCAGCGGAGGGGCGACAGGGGGGCGTGAAAAACTGTTTTTT; CDR3 protein: CASSGGATGGREKLFF
CDR3 length: 11; V gene: TRBV30; J gene: TRBJ2-5; clone size: NA; D gene: NA; CDR3 DNA: TGTGCCTGGACCTTGACTCAGACCCAGTACTTC; CDR3 protein: CAWTLTQTQYF
CDR3 length: 14; V gene: TRBV29-1; J gene: TRBJ2-3; clone size: NA; D gene: NA; CDR3 DNA: TGCAGCGTTGTGTCGAACGAAGTCCCAGATACGCAGTATTTT; CDR3 protein: CSVVSNEVPDTQYF
CDR3 length: 14; V gene: TRBV7-2; J gene: TRBJ2-5; clone size: NA; D gene: NA; CDR3 DNA: TGTGCCAGCAGCCGTACAGTGCACCAAGAGACCCAGTACTTC; CDR3 protein: CASSRTVHQETQYF
CDR3 length: 14; V gene: TRBV29-1; J gene: TRBJ2-2; clone size: NA; D gene: NA; CDR3 DNA: TGCAGCGTTGCCGAAGGGGCGAACACCGGGGAGCTGTTTTTT; CDR3 protein: CSVAEGANTGELFF
CDR3 length: 13; V gene: TRBV5-6; J gene: TRBJ1-5; clone size: NA; D gene: NA; CDR3 DNA: TGTGCCAGCAGCTCGGGTCCCGATCAGCCCCAGCATTTT; CDR3 protein: CASSSGPDQPQHF
CDR3 length: 14; V gene: TRBV12-5; J gene: TRBJ1-5; clone size: NA; D gene: NA; CDR3 DNA: TGTGCTAGTGGTGCCGTTAATAGCAATCAGCCCCAGCATTTT; CDR3 protein: CASGAVNSNQPQHF
CDR3 length: 13; V gene: TRBV7-9; J gene: TRBJ1-1; clone size: once; D gene: NA; CDR3 DNA: TGTGCCAGCAGCTTGAGGGGGTCGGATGAAGCTTTCTTT; CDR3 protein: CASSLRGSDEAFF
CDR3 length: 11; V gene: TRBV18; J gene: TRBJ2-5; clone size: NA; D gene: NA; CDR3 DNA: TGTGCCAGCTCACCTAAAGAGACCCAGTACTTC; CDR3 protein: CASSPKETQYF
CDR3 length: 12; V gene: TRBV29-1; J gene: TRBJ1-1; clone size: few; D gene: NA; CDR3 DNA: TGCAGCGTTGCGTCAACTATGGGGAAAGCTTTCTTT; CDR3 protein: CSVASTMGKAFF
CDR3 length: 14; V gene: TRBV10-3; J gene: TRBJ2-7; clone size: few; D gene: TRBD1; CDR3 DNA: TGTGCCATCAGCCTCGGGACAGGGCAATACGAGCAGTACTTC; CDR3 protein: CAISLGTGQYEQYF
CDR3 length: 14; V gene: TRBV19; J gene: TRBJ1-2; clone size: NA; D gene: NA; CDR3 DNA: TGTGCCAGTGCCGGGGCTTGGATAAGCTATGGCTACACCTTC; CDR3 protein: CASAGAWISYGYTF
CDR3 length: 14; V gene: TRBV27; J gene: TRBJ2-5; clone size: NA; D gene: NA; CDR3 DNA: TGTGCCAGCAGTAAGGGGACCGAACAAGAGACCCAGTACTTC; CDR3 protein: CASSKGTEQETQYF
CDR3 length: 12; V gene: TRBV29-1; J gene: TRBJ1-5; clone size: NA; D gene: NA; CDR3 DNA: TGCAGCGTAAGGACAGCTGAAGAGCCCCAGCATTTT; CDR3 protein: CSVRTAEEPQHF
CDR3 length: 13; V gene: TRBV14; J gene: TRBJ1-1; clone size: few; D gene: NA; CDR3 DNA: TGTGCCAGCAGCGTCGTGATGAACACTGAAGCTTTCTTT; CDR3 protein: CASSVVMNTEAFF
CDR3 length: 16; V gene: TRBV7-2; J gene: TRBJ2-3; clone size: NA; D gene: TRBD1; CDR3 DNA: TGTGCCAGCAGCTTAGTCGGGACAGGGGGCACAGATACGCAGTATTTT; CDR3 protein: CASSLVGTGGTDTQYF
CDR3 length: 14; V gene: TRBV6-6; J gene: TRBJ1-2; clone size: NA; D gene: NA; CDR3 DNA: TGTGCCAGCAGTTTATCCAGGATGGCTGGTGGCTACACCTTC; CDR3 protein: CASSLSRMAGGYTF
CDR3 length: 15; V gene: TRBV30; J gene: TRBJ1-1; clone size: NA; D gene: NA; CDR3 DNA: TGTGCCTGGAGCCCAAAGGGGGGCGCCCGGGCTGAAGCTTTCTTT; CDR3 protein: CAWSPKGGARAEAFF
CDR3 length: 15; V gene: TRBV9; J gene: TRBJ2-5; clone size: NA; D gene: TRBD1; CDR3 DNA: TGTGCCAGCAGCGTGGGGGTGGGACAGATCGAGACCCAGTACTTC; CDR3 protein: CASSVGVGQIETQYF
CDR3 length: 16; V gene: TRBV7-8; J gene: TRBJ2-2; clone size: NA; D gene: NA; CDR3 DNA: TGTGCCAGCAGTCTCCCCGGACCCCCGAACACCGGGGAGCTGTTTTTT; CDR3 protein: CASSLPGPPNTGELFF
CDR3 length: 11; V gene: TRBV20-1; J gene: TRBJ2-3; clone size: NA; D gene: NA; CDR3 DNA: TGCAGTGCGCCCTTGGCAGATACGCAGTATTTT; CDR3 protein: CSAPLADTQYF
CDR3 length: 15; V gene: TRBV19; J gene: TRBJ2-4; clone size: few; D gene: NA; CDR3 DNA: TGTGCCAGTAGTATTGAGGTCGCCGTAAAAAACATTCAGTACTTC; CDR3 protein: CASSIEVAVKNIQYF
CDR3 length: 8; V gene: TRBV29-1; J gene: TRBJ1-1; clone size: once; D gene: NA; CDR3 DNA: TGCAGCGTTGATTCCGCTTTCTTT; CDR3 protein: CSVDSAFF
CDR3 length: 15; V gene: TRBV5-1; J gene: TRBJ1-6; clone size: NA; D gene: NA; CDR3 DNA: TGCGCCAGCAGCACGCGAACGGACAGTTATTCACCCCTCCACTTT; CDR3 protein: CASSTRTDSYSPLHF
CDR3 length: 16; V gene: TRBV4-1; J gene: TRBJ2-2; clone size: NA; D gene: TRBD1; CDR3 DNA: TGCGCCAGCAGCCACCACGGACAGGGGGCAGGCGGGGAGCTGTTTTTT; CDR3 protein: CASSHHGQGAGGELFF
CDR3 length: 15; V gene: TRBV30; J gene: TRBJ2-7; clone size: NA; D gene: NA; CDR3 DNA: TGTGCCTGGAGTGTTCGAACAGGGCTACTCTACGAGCAGTACTTC; CDR3 protein: CAWSVRTGLLYEQYF
CDR3 length: 12; V gene: TRBV29-1; J gene: TRBJ2-3; clone size: few; D gene: NA; CDR3 DNA: TGCAGCGTTGAAGACGGGCGAGATACGCAGTATTTT; CDR3 protein: CSVEDGRDTQYF
CDR3 length: 11; V gene: TRBV30; J gene: TRBJ2-5; clone size: once; D gene: NA; CDR3 DNA: TGTGCCTGGACTAACCAAGAGACCCAGTACTTC; CDR3 protein: CAWTNQETQYF
CDR3 length: 11; V gene: TRBV30; J gene: TRBJ1-1; clone size: NA; D gene: NA; CDR3 DNA: TGTGCCTGGAGTTGGCAGGCGCACGCTTTCTTT; CDR3 protein: CAWSWQAHAFF
CDR3 length: 15; V gene: TRBV25-1; J gene: TRBJ1-4; clone size: NA; D gene: TRBD1; CDR3 DNA: TGTGCCAGCAGTGAGGACAGGGCAAGGGGTGAAAAACTGTTTTTT; CDR3 protein: CASSEDRARGEKLFF
CDR3 length: 14; V gene: TRBV4-1; J gene: TRBJ2-5; clone size: NA; D gene: NA; CDR3 DNA: TGCGCCAGCAGCCAAGCCCTCCGCGACTGGACCCAGTACTTC; CDR3 protein: CASSQALRDWTQYF
CDR3 length: 14; V gene: TRBV29-1; J gene: TRBJ2-5; clone size: NA; D gene: NA; CDR3 DNA: TGCAGCGTTGGGCAGGGGCAGGGCCAAGAGACCCAGTACTTC; CDR3 protein: CSVGQGQGQETQYF
CDR3 length: 16; V gene: TRBV11-1; J gene: TRBJ2-1; clone size: few; D gene: NA; CDR3 DNA: TGTGCCAGCAGCTTAAATTTGATAAGCTCCTACAATGAGCAGTTCTTC; CDR3 protein: CASSLNLISSYNEQFF
CDR3 length: 15; V gene: TRBV2; J gene: TRBJ2-1; clone size: few; D gene: TRBD1; CDR3 DNA: TGTGCCAGCATCCGGACAGGGCCCACCTACAATGAGCAGTTCTTC; CDR3 protein: CASIRTGPTYNEQFF
CDR3 length: 19; V gene: TRBV4-2; J gene: TRBJ2-1; clone size: NA; D gene: TRBD2; CDR3 DNA: TGTGCCAGCAGCCAAGATAGGGAGGTTACTAGCGGGGGATTCAATGAGCAGTTCTTC; CDR3 protein: CASSQDREVTSGGFNEQFF
CDR3 length: 13; V gene: TRBV30; J gene: TRBJ2-7; clone size: NA; D gene: NA; CDR3 DNA: TGTGCCACCGGTGGCGCGGGGATATACGAGCAGTACTTC; CDR3 protein: CATGGAGIYEQYF